This entry describes one T cell receptor (beta chain). These data originate in a study of blood T cell repertoires in COVID-19. V shed 4 bases and J shed 3 bases, with 10 bases lying between them. Germline assignment: CDR1 SGHDN and CDR2 FVKESK. The CDR3 contains 14 residues. Original methodology: Reference gene primer amplification in the assay estimated nucleated cell counts. Only in-frame clones appear in the TCRdb table, and some are missing; sequencing was by immunoSEQ multiplex PCR. V, J and clone size reflect that table, while D and trimming were determined from the DNA. The sample shows about 200,000 clones, about 82% of them seen only once.

Input material: peripheral blood. The clonotype comes from a man aged 55 to 69 with COVID-19, enrolled during active disease. The chain couples TRBV14 to TRBJ2-1, with a tentative D call TRBD2 (6 bases). The CDR3 DNA is TGTGCCAGCAGCCCCGTGGGGGGCTACAATGAGCAGTTCTTC. It codes for CASSPVGGYNEQFF.